Listed here are 21 T cell receptor beta chains from one sample, sequenced in a study of response to subunit inactivated influenza vaccine (dated 2018 in TCRdb). The method was RT-PCR. Sequencing took place on an Illumina HiSeq 2500. TCRdb reprocessing: public reads trimmed at Q25 with fastp, clones called with MiXCR, in-frame beta chains kept. Duplicate CDR3 protein sequences are folded into a single record with the most common DNA and genes. The table for this sample lists hundreds of thousands of distinct CDR3 sequences; approximately 15% of them were counted only once. The ten largest clones add up to roughly 7.6% of the sample. The sample was PBMCs from blood, taken around 15 days before vaccination. The origin of the receptors is a man aged 50 or older who received an inactivated influenza vaccine. Donor details come from another sample of the same person, matched by shared clones.

The chain has TRBV9 and TRBJ2-7, with TRBD2 identical over 9 bases. Per germline, CDR1 SGDLS and CDR2 YYNGEE. The CDR3 runs to 15 residues. V was clipped by 4 bases and J by 4 bases; unmatched bases: 9. The chain's CDR3 is CASSPGTSSLYEQYF. In DNA form, the CDR3 reads TGTGCCAGCAGCCCTGGGACTAGCAGCCTTTACGAGCAGTACTTC.

This clonotype occurred many times. The chain combines TRBV7-2 with TRBJ2-7; D gene unclear. The CDR3 loop spans 12 amino acids. The V end was cut by 3 bases, the J end by 3 bases, with 6 bases between. Germline V gene lookup returns CDR1 SGHTA and CDR2 FQGNSA. The CDR3 sequence: CASSLDLYEQYF. CDR3 bases: TGTGCCAGCAGCTTGGACCTCTACGAGCAGTACTTC.

This chain connects TRBV20-1 to TRBJ2-7; D is perhaps TRBD1 (6 bases). From germline, CDR1 is DFQATT and CDR2 SNEGSKA (reference sequence). CDR3 size: 15 residues. With 2 bases removed from V and 0 bases from J, the gap between germline ends came to 14 bases. CDR3 sequence reads: CSARKGQFFSYEQYF. The CDR3 nucleotides are TGCAGTGCTAGAAAGGGACAATTCTTCTCCTACGAGCAGTACTTC.

V is TRBV4-2 and J is TRBJ1-5; no clear D. Germline V gene data show CDR1 as LGHNA and CDR2 as YNFKEQ. Trimming left V 0 bases short and J 0 bases short, with 15 bases between. The CDR3 has 18 amino acids. The CDR3, as DNA: TGTGCCAGCAGCCAAGATTGGGCAGGAGGTAATAGCAATCAGCCCCAGCATTTT. It specifies CASSQDWAGGNSNQPQHF.

This clonotype showed up many times. The V and J genes are TRBV5-1 and TRBJ2-7, with D perhaps assigned TRBD1 or TRBD2 (7 bases each). The germline gives CDR1 SGHRS, CDR2 YFSETQ. CDR3 length: 13 residues. The germline V and J ends were trimmed by 4 bases and 7 bases, with 15 bases remaining between them. The CDR3, as DNA: TGCGCCAGCAGCCAGCAGGGGGGGCGAGAGCAGTACTTC. It is translated as CASSQQGGREQYF.

For this clonotype: Compared with germline, one end of the junction differs, possibly owing to a read error. V is TRBV29-1 and J is TRBJ2-7; no firm D call. The CDR3 is 12 residues long. CDR1 is SQVTM, CDR2 ANQGSEA, per germline. The CDR3 DNA reads TGCAGCGTCGAAGACATTAACTACGAGCAGTACTTC. This encodes CSVEDINYEQYF.

This clonotype has a handful of counts. The DNA for the CDR3 is TGCGCCAGCAGCCACTCGGGACAGGGCAGTGAAAAACTGTTTTTT. It yields the protein CASSHSGQGSEKLFF. J is TRBJ1-4 and V is TRBV4-1; 9 nucleotides agree with TRBD1. The CDR3 length is 15 residues. In germline, CDR1 is MGHRA, CDR2 YSYEKL. V lost 3 bases, J lost 7 bases, and 6 bases stayed unmatched.

A few counts support this clonotype. The chain uses TRBV12-3 or TRBV12-4 and TRBJ1-1; D gene unclear. The V and J ends lost 11 bases and 0 bases respectively, with 19 bases between them. CDR3 length: 15 amino acids. In DNA form, the CDR3 reads TGTGCCGACCTACCCCGCGGGCAAATGAACACTGAAGCTTTCTTT. It translates to CADLPRGQMNTEAFF.

This clonotype has a count of ten or more. The chain combines TRBV5-6 with TRBJ2-7, with a possible D match to TRBD1 (6 bases). This CDR3 is 16 amino acids long. V gave up 2 bases and J gave up 0 bases, with 15 bases separating them. Germline V lookup: CDR1 SGHDT, CDR2 YYEEEE. The DNA for the CDR3 is TGTGCCAGCAGCTTACAACGGGACACCCACTCCTACGAGCAGTACTTC. Translation gives CASSLQRDTHSYEQYF.

This clonotype was seen a handful of times. The genes are TRBV6-5 and TRBJ2-2, with 7 bases lining up with TRBD1. Trimming at V came to 0 bases and at J to 7 bases, leaving 5 bases not matched to a gene. The CDR3 runs to 15 residues. The germline V gene has CDR1 MNHEY and CDR2 SVGAGI. CDR3 sequence: CASSYSAGGDGELFF. CDR3 nucleotides: TGTGCCAGCAGTTACTCGGCAGGGGGTGACGGGGAGCTGTTTTTT.

This clonotype appeared a few times. The CDR3 does not close with the conserved phenylalanine or tryptophan, likely indicating a read error. The V and J genes are TRBV11-2 and TRBJ2-7; no clear D. Trimming removed 5 bases at V and 3 bases at J, with 5 bases between. Germline V CDR1 and CDR2: SGHAT, FQNNGV. CDR3 length equals 11 residues. CDR3 amino acids: CASSPDYEQYS. Here the CDR3 DNA reads TGTGCCAGCAGCCCAGACTACGAGCAGTACTCC.

This clonotype was counted ten times or more. The chain is built from TRBV18 and TRBJ2-5; no definite D call. The CDR3 loop spans 12 amino acids. V lost 4 bases and J lost 2, with 5 bases in between. The V gene's germline CDR1 is KGHSH and CDR2 LQKENI. CDR3 nucleotide sequence: TGTGCCAGCTCACGAAATCAAGAGACCCAGTACTTC. This gives the protein CASSRNQETQYF.

This sequence joins TRBV5-1 and TRBJ2-5; 8 bases line up with TRBD1. This CDR3 region has 15 residues. CDR1 is SGHRS, CDR2 YFSETQ, per germline. V shed 0 bases, J shed 5 bases, and the junction held 6 bases outside the gene matches. The CDR3: CASSLATGGGETQYF. The CDR3 bases are TGCGCCAGCAGCTTGGCCACAGGGGGAGGCGAGACCCAGTACTTC.

The chain is built from TRBV11-1 and TRBJ2-7; the D gene is possibly TRBD1 (6 bases). Germline-derived CDR1 and CDR2 are SGHAT and FQDESV (reference sequence). The germline V and J ends were trimmed by 0 bases and 1 base, with 22 bases remaining between them. CDR3 size: 19 residues. The DNA of the CDR3 is TGTGCCAGCAGCTTAGCCCGACCGATCCCTCACAGGGCGTCCTACGAGCAGTACTTC. Translation: CASSLARPIPHRASYEQYF.

This clonotype was found a few times. This chain uses TRBV29-1 with TRBJ2-7, with 8 positions matching TRBD1. CDR1 and CDR2 from the germline V gene are SQVTM and ANQGSEA. The trim removed 6 bases at V and 5 bases at J, leaving 9 bases unmatched. The CDR3 extends over 13 amino acids. The CDR3 DNA is TGCAGCGTGGGTGAGGACAGGGTCAACGAGCAGTACTTC. Translating it yields CSVGEDRVNEQYF.

The gene calls are TRBV7-2 and TRBJ2-1, with TRBD2 identical over 8 bases. The CDR3 runs 15 residues. CDR1 SGHTA and CDR2 FQGNSA come from the germline V gene. Trimming took 2 bases from V and 7 from J; bases not matched to a gene: 7. For the CDR3, the DNA is TGTGCCAGCAGCTTACGGGGGGGGGCGGTTAATGAGCAGTTCTTC. Translating gives CASSLRGGAVNEQFF.

This rearrangement joins TRBV28 to TRBJ2-5; D unclear. V shed 8 bases and J shed 2 bases, with 12 bases lying between them. CDR1 and CDR2 (germline): MDHEN, SYDVKM. This CDR3 has 13 amino acids. CDR3 residues: CASSWGLQETQYF. CDR3 coding DNA: TGTGCCAGCTCCTGGGGATTACAAGAGACCCAGTACTTC.

This clonotype was counted between two and nine times. The chain couples TRBV7-9 to TRBJ1-5, with no clear D. The V end was cut by 5 bases, the J end by 0 bases, with 8 bases between. Per germline, CDR1 SEHNR and CDR2 FQNEAQ (reference sequence). This CDR3 is 14 amino acids long. The CDR3 spells CASSTQSSNQPQHF. CDR3 nucleotide sequence: TGTGCCAGCAGCACCCAGAGTAGCAATCAGCCCCAGCATTTT.

The chain recombines TRBV29-1 with TRBJ2-7, with TRBD2 matching over 10 bases. V shed 7 bases and J 6 bases; nucleotides not matched to a gene: 9. CDR1 and CDR2 from the germline V gene are SQVTM and ANQGSEA. This CDR3 is 13 amino acids long. The CDR3 DNA reads as TGCAGCGGTATTTCTAGCGGGAGCGTCGAGCAGTACTTC. Amino acids: CSGISSGSVEQYF.

The chain employs TRBV7-3 and TRBJ1-3, with a tentative D call TRBD1 (5 bases). Germline V gives CDR1 SGHTA, CDR2 FQGTGA. The V end was cut by 6 bases, the J end by 4 bases, with 19 bases between. The CDR3 contains 16 residues. The CDR3, as DNA: TGTGCCAGCAGTTACTTCGAGGAGGGGCTCGGAAACACCATATATTTT. This translates into CASSYFEEGLGNTIYF.

This chain joins TRBV16 and TRBJ2-7; D gene ambiguous. V was clipped by 2 bases and J by 6 bases, with 17 bases between them. Germline CDR1 reads KGHSY; CDR2 reads FQNENV. The CDR3 has 15 amino acids. The CDR3 nucleotides are TGTGCCAGCAGCCAAAATTTTATAGGGATTGGCGAGCAGTACTTC. Amino acid sequence: CASSQNFIGIGEQYF. Complete variable domain (other parts from reference TRBV16 and TRBJ2-7): GEEVAQTPKHLVRGEGQKAKLYCAPIKGHSYVFWYQQVLKNEFKFLISFQNENVFDETGMPKERFSAKCLPNSPCSLEIQATKLEDSAVYFCASSQNFIGIGEQYFGPGTRLTVT.